The T cell receptor (beta chain) described here comes from a study of shared clonotypes between healthy human individuals. Sequenced by immunoSEQ multiplex PCR; TCRdb stores in-frame clones only, minus some. Among 230,000 or so clones listed, just over 65% were seen once. Germline V gene sequence: CDR1 SQVTM, CDR2 ANQGSEA. Trimming stripped 4 bases from V and 10 bases from J, with 17 bases between. The CDR3 sequence is 13 residues long. Input material: memory CD4+ T cells sorted from blood. Described subset: CD45RA-negative fraction. The TCR was taken from a man aged 25-45 years in good health. The V gene is TRBV29-1, the J gene TRBJ1-3; maybe TRBD1 (5 bases). The CDR3 region has the DNA TGCAGCGTTGCTGCAGGACACATAGGGACCATATATTTT. Amino acids: CSVAAGHIGTIYF.